Below, one T cell receptor (beta chain) is given with its context. These data are taken from a study of technical replicates of blood from a handful of donors. Looked up from germline, CDR1 is SGHRS and CDR2 is YFSETQ. Trimming removed 6 bases at V and 7 bases at J, with 17 bases between. CDR3 size: 14 residues. The assay was immunoSEQ multiplex PCR, and TCRdb's table has in-frame clones only and misses some. The table shows more than 65,000 clones, with roughly 96% occurring only once. This TCR derives from a human donor in good health. The chain has TRBV5-1 and TRBJ2-1; TRBD1 is a possible D gene (6 bases). Sequencing was carried out using T cells isolated from PBMCs. The CDR3 sequence: CASTPMTGRNEQFF. CDR3 sequence (DNA): TGCGCCAGCACCCCGATGACAGGAAGGAATGAGCAGTTCTTC. Full variable domain (remainder filled in from reference TRBV5-1 and TRBJ2-1): KAGVTQTPRYLIKTRGQQVTLSCSPISGHRSVSWYQQTPGQGLQFLFEYFSETQRNKGNFPGRFSGRQFSNSRSEMNVSTLELGDSALYLCASTPMTGRNEQFFGPGTRLTVL.